What follows are 14 T cell receptor beta chains derived from one specimen sequenced in a study of T cell repertoires in cytomegalovirus infection. From the reads, TCRdb called clonotypes with MiXCR, one entry per CDR3 protein. This sample carries roughly 990,000 distinct CDR3 sequences, approximately 30% of them seen once, and the ten largest clones take roughly 12%. These receptors' targets are unknown. This material consisted of cultured CD8+ T cells from PBMCs, taken from culture after CMV antigen stimulation. The receptors derive from a human donor in good health (CMV status not recorded). Some clones in this sample may be carry-over from other donors' samples.

This chain joins TRBV20-1 and TRBJ1-2; maybe TRBD1 (5 bases). V lost 1 base and J 3 bases, leaving 12 bases between the germline ends. Germline CDR1 is DFQATT and CDR2 is SNEGSKA (reference sequence). The CDR3 runs to 14 residues. The CDR3, as DNA: TGCAGTGCTAGAGTGACCGGGACGGACTATGGCTACACCTTC. This translates into CSARVTGTDYGYTF.

This clonotype was recorded a few times. The chain employs TRBV27 and TRBJ2-1; the match to TRBD1 covers 10 bases. In germline, CDR1 is MNHEY, CDR2 SMNVEV (reference sequence). The CDR3 contains 20 residues. V lost 1 base, J lost 1 base, and 13 bases stayed unmatched. The CDR3 loop reads CASSLWGDRGSLGSYNEQFF. CDR3 coding DNA: TGTGCCAGCAGTTTATGGGGGGACAGGGGCTCCCTTGGTTCCTACAATGAGCAGTTCTTC.

This clonotype was picked up a small number of times. The J gene is TRBJ2-5, the V gene TRBV27, with D possibly TRBD2 on 5 matching bases. V was trimmed by 3 bases and J by 2 bases, leaving 13 bases between them. Germline loops: CDR1 MNHEY, CDR2 SMNVEV (reference sequence). The CDR3 consists of 15 residues. This CDR3 reads CASSLRAWEQETQYF. CDR3 DNA sequence: TGTGCCAGCAGTTTGAGGGCCTGGGAACAAGAGACCCAGTACTTC.

This clonotype appeared once. This rearrangement joins TRBV27 to TRBJ2-1, with D possibly being TRBD1 or TRBD2 (6 bases each). The V gene's germline CDR1 is MNHEY and CDR2 SMNVEV (reference sequence). CDR3 length: 13 amino acids. V was shortened by 6 bases and J by 8 bases, with 14 bases between the two germline ends. CDR3: CASSPYREDEQFF. The DNA of the CDR3 is TGTGCCAGCAGCCCATACAGGGAGGATGAGCAGTTCTTC.

Remarks on this clonotype: Lacking the conserved final phenylalanine or tryptophan, this CDR3 likely reflects a read error. V and J are TRBV6-5 and TRBJ1-1; D call uncertain. Per germline, CDR1 MNHEY and CDR2 SVGAGI. V was cut by 6 bases and J by 1 base, with 9 bases left in between. This CDR3 is built from 13 residues. CDR3 coding DNA: TGTGCCAGCAGCCTTGTCTGGAACACTGAAGCTTTCCTT. It translates to CASSLVWNTEAFL.

There are a few counts of this clonotype. J is TRBJ1-2 and V is TRBV6-6, with TRBD1 as a possible D gene (5 bases). In germline, CDR1 is MNHNY, CDR2 SVGAGI (reference sequence). The CDR3 is made up of 16 amino acids. V lost 0 bases and J lost 3, with 14 bases in between. Here the CDR3 reads CASSYSAGLNDYGYTF. DNA of the CDR3: TGTGCCAGCAGTTACTCGGCGGGACTGAATGACTATGGCTACACCTTC.

V and J are TRBV29-1 and TRBJ1-2; D not certain. Trimming pared 3 bases from V and 1 base from J, leaving 24 bases between. This CDR3 has 18 residues. Germline V gene sequence: CDR1 SQVTM, CDR2 ANQGSEA. The CDR3 coding sequence is TGCAGCGTTGAGAGCCCGTTGTCTTGGACGTCACATAACTATGGCTACACCTTC. It yields the protein CSVESPLSWTSHNYGYTF.

The chain has TRBV7-8 and TRBJ2-1, with a possible D match to TRBD1 (7 bases). The length of the CDR3 is 15 residues. Per the germline V gene, CDR1 is SGHVS and CDR2 is FQNEAQ. Between the trimmed V and J ends, which lost 2 bases and 6 bases, there was a span of 14 bases. For the CDR3, the DNA is TGTGCCAGCAGCTTAATGGCAGGGGGGTTCAATGAGCAGTTCTTC. Translated: CASSLMAGGFNEQFF.

The chain couples TRBV20-1 to TRBJ2-1; possibly TRBD1 for D (6 bases). This CDR3 has 14 amino acids. CDR1 and CDR2 (germline): DFQATT, SNEGSKA (reference sequence). Deletions cut 5 bases from V and 0 bases from J, with 11 bases between. In DNA form, the CDR3 reads TGCAGTGCTCTAGACAGGAGCTCCTACAATGAGCAGTTCTTC. Its protein is CSALDRSSYNEQFF.

This clonotype was seen more than once but under ten times. This chain uses TRBV20-1 with TRBJ2-7; D may match TRBD1 or TRBD2 (5 bases each). This CDR3 region has 14 residues. Germline-derived CDR1 and CDR2 are DFQATT and SNEGSKA (reference sequence). Trimming shortened V by 4 bases and J by 3 bases, and 16 bases separated the two germline ends. The CDR3 nucleotides read TGCAGTGCTATCAGGAGAGGGGCTTACTACGAGCAGTACTTC. It codes for CSAIRRGAYYEQYF.

This clonotype was counted ten times or more. The chain links TRBV4-1 to TRBJ1-5; possible D gene TRBD1, 6 bases. Between the trimmed V and J ends, which lost 3 bases and 3 bases, there was a span of 12 bases. The CDR3 length is 15 residues. CDR1 and CDR2 (germline): MGHRA, YSYEKL. The CDR3 sequence is CASSQEGGFNQPQHF. CDR3 nucleotide sequence: TGCGCCAGCAGCCAGGAAGGGGGTTTCAATCAGCCCCAGCATTTT.

This clonotype came up many times. CDR3 protein: CASSFPLAGKGPYGYTF. CDR3 DNA: TGTGCCAGCAGTTTCCCCCTAGCGGGCAAGGGCCCCTATGGCTACACCTTC. V gene TRBV12-3 or TRBV12-4 combines with J gene TRBJ1-2; D is unclear. V lost 3 bases and J lost 4, with 21 bases in between. This CDR3 region has 17 residues.

This chain links TRBV11-3 with TRBJ2-5; either TRBD1 or TRBD2 may fit D (6 bases each). V lost 5 bases, J lost 5 bases, and 18 bases lay in between. Germline CDR1 and CDR2: SGHNT and YENEEA. This CDR3 contains 15 residues. CDR3 protein: CASSRSGGPTETQYF. Written as DNA, the CDR3 is TGTGCCAGCAGCCGGAGTGGGGGGCCCACTGAGACCCAGTACTTC.

In this sample, this clonotype turned up a few times. The rearrangement links TRBV20-1 to TRBJ2-5; D tentatively fits TRBD1 or TRBD2 (6 bases each). The CDR3 runs to 13 residues. V lost 6 bases to trimming and J lost 0 bases, with 11 bases between them. CDR1 and CDR2 from the germline V gene are DFQATT and SNEGSKA (reference sequence). In DNA form, the CDR3 reads TGCAGTGCCGAAGGGGGGTACCAAGAGACCCAGTACTTC. Its protein product is CSAEGGYQETQYF.